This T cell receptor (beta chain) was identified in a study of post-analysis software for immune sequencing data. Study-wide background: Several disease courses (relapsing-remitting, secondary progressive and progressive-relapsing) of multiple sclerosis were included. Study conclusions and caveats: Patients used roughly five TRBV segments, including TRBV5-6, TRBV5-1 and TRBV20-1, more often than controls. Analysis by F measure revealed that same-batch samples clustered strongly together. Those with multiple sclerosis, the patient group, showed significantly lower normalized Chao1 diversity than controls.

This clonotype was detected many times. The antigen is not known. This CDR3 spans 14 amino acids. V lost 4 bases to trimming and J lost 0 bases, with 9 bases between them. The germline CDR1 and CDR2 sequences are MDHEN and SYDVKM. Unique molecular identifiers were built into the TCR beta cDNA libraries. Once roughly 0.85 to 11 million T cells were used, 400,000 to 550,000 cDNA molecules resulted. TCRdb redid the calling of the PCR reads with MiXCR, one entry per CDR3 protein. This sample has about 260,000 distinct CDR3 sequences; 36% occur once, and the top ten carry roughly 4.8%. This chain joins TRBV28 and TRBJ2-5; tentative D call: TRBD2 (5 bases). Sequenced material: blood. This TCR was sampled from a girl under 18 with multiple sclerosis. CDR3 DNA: TGTGCCAGCAGTTGGCCGGGGTACCAAGAGACCCAGTACTTC. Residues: CASSWPGYQETQYF.